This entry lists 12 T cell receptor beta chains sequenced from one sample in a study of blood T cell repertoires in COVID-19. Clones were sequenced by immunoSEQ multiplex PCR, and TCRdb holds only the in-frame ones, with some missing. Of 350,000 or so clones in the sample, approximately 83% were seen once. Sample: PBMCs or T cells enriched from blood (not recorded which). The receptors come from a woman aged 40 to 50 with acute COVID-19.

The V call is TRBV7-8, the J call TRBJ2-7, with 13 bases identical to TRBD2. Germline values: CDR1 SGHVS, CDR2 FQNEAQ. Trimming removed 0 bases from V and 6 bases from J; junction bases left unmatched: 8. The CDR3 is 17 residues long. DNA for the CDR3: TGTGCCAGCAGCTTAGCCCCTCGGACTAGCGGGGGATTCGAGCAGTACTTC. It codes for CASSLAPRTSGGFEQYF.

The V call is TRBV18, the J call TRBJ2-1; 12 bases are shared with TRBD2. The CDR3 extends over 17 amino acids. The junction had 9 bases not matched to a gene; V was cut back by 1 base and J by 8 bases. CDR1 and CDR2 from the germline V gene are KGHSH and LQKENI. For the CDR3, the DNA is TGTGCCAGCTCACCACTATCTAGCGGGGGGGCCTTCCATGAGCAGTTCTTC. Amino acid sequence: CASSPLSSGGAFHEQFF.

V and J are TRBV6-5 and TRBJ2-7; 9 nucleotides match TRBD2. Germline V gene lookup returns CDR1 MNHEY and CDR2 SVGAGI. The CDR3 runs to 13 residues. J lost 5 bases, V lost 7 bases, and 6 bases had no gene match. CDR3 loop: CASNVAGEDEQYF. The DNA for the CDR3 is TGTGCCAGCAACGTAGCGGGAGAGGACGAGCAGTACTTC.

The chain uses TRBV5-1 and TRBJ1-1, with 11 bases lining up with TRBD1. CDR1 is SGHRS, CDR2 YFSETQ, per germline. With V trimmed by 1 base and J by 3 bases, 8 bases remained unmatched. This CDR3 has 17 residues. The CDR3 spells CASSLWTGGARDTEAFF. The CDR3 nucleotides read TGCGCCAGCAGCTTGTGGACAGGGGGCGCGAGGGACACTGAAGCTTTCTTT.

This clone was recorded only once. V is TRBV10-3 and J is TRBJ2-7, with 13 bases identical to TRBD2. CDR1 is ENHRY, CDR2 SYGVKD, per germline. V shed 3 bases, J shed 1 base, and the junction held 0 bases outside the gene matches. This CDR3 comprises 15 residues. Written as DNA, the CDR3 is TGTGCCATCAGTGAACTAGCGGGGGGGTCCTACGAGCAGTACTTC. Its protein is CAISELAGGSYEQYF.

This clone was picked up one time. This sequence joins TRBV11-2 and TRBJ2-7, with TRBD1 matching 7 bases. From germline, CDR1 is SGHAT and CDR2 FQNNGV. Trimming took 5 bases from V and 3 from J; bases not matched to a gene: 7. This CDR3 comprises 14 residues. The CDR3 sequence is CASSQTGFLYEQYF. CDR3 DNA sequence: TGTGCCAGCAGCCAGACAGGGTTCCTCTACGAGCAGTACTTC. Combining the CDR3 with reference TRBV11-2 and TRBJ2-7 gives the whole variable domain EAGVAQSPRYKIIEKRQSVAFWCNPISGHATLYWYQQILGQGPKLLIQFQNNGVVDDSQLPKDRFSAERLKGVDSTLKIQPAKLEDSAVYLCASSQTGFLYEQYFGPGTRLTVT.

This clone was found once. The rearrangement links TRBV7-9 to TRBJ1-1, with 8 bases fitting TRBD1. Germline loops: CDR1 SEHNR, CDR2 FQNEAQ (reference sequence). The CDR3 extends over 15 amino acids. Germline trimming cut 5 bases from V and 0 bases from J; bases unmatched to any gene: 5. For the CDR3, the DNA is TGTGCCAGCAGCCCCAGACAGGGGCTGAACACTGAAGCTTTCTTT. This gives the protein CASSPRQGLNTEAFF.

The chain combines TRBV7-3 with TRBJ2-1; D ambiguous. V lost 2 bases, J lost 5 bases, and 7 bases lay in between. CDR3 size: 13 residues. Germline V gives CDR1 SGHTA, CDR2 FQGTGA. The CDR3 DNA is TGTGCCAGCAGCTTACGCGCGAACAATGAGCAGTTCTTC. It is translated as CASSLRANNEQFF. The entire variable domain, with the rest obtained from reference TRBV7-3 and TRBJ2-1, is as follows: GAGVSQTPSNKVTEKGKYVELRCDPISGHTALYWYRQSLGQGPEFLIYFQGTGAADDSGLPNDRFFAVRPEGSVSTLKIQRTERGDSAVYLCASSLRANNEQFFGPGTRLTVL.

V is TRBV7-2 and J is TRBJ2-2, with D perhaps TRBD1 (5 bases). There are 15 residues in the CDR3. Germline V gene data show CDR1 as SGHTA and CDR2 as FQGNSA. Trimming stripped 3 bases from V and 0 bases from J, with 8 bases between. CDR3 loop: CASSFTGSNTGELFF. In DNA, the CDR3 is TGTGCCAGCAGCTTTACAGGCTCGAACACCGGGGAGCTGTTTTTT.

CDR3 protein: CASSSSIGEQFF. CDR3 DNA: TGTGCCAGTAGTAGTAGCATCGGTGAGCAGTTCTTC. V and J are TRBV19 and TRBJ2-1; D remains unclear. CDR3 size: 12 residues. Germline CDR1 reads LNHDA; CDR2 reads SQIVND (reference sequence). Trimming pared 4 bases from V and 9 bases from J, leaving 10 bases between.

CDR3 region: CASSMLQPYGYTF. As DNA, the CDR3 is TGTGCCAGTAGTATGTTACAGCCCTATGGCTACACCTTC. The chain combines TRBV19 with TRBJ1-2; D is ambiguous. Germline CDR1 reads LNHDA; CDR2 reads SQIVND (reference sequence). The CDR3 consists of 13 residues. With 3 bases removed from V and 4 bases from J, the gap between germline ends came to 9 bases.

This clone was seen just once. CDR3 amino acids: CASSQDLAGGAWDTQYF. In DNA, the CDR3 is TGTGCCAGCAGCCAAGATCTGGCGGGGGGGGCCTGGGATACGCAGTATTTT. This chain joins TRBV3-1 (or the pseudogene TRBV3-2) and TRBJ2-3, with 9 bases identical to TRBD2. There are 17 residues in the CDR3. Per the germline V gene, CDR1 is LGHDT and CDR2 is YNNKEL (reference sequence). V was clipped by 0 bases and J by 6 bases; unmatched bases: 10.